This T cell receptor beta chain was sequenced during a study of blood T cell repertoires in COVID-19. The overall study: The United States, Italy and Spain provided the acute and convalescent COVID-19 samples. PBMCs, B-cell-depleted T cells, or T cells were the source of the cDNA or gDNA that made up the material.

Source study methods: Scientists estimated how many nucleated cells there were by amplifying reference gene primers. Repertoires were generated with immunoSEQ multiplex PCR, while TCRdb's copy carries only in-frame clones and drops some. The DNA gave D and trimming, while V, J and clone size come from that table. This sample has about 140,000 clones, with 77% found just once. This clone has a count of ten or more. The sequenced sample consisted of peripheral blood. The receptor was derived from a woman aged 50 to 60 with active or convalescent COVID-19.

In nucleotides, the CDR3 is TGTGCCAGCAGCCCGGCGACAGGACACTCTGGAAACACCATATATTTT. It codes for CASSPATGHSGNTIYF. The chain employs TRBV7-6 and TRBJ1-3; a weak D match, TRBD1 (6 bases). Germline CDR1 reads SGHVS; CDR2 reads FNYEAQ. The V and J ends lost 5 bases and 0 bases respectively, with 14 bases between them. The CDR3 has 16 amino acids.